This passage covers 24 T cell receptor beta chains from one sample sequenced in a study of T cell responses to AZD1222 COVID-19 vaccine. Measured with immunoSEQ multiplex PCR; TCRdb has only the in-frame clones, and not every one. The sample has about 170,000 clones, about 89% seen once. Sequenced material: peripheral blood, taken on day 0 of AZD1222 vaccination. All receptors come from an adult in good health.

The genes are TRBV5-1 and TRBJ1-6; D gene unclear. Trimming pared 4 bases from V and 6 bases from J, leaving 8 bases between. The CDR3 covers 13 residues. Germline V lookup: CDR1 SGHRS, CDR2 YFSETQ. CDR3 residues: CASSLDLNSPLHF. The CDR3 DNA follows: TGCGCCAGCAGCCTGGACCTTAATTCACCCCTCCACTTT. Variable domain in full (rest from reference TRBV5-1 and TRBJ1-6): KAGVTQTPRYLIKTRGQQVTLSCSPISGHRSVSWYQQTPGQGLQFLFEYFSETQRNKGNFPGRFSGRQFSNSRSEMNVSTLELGDSALYLCASSLDLNSPLHFGNGTRLTVT.

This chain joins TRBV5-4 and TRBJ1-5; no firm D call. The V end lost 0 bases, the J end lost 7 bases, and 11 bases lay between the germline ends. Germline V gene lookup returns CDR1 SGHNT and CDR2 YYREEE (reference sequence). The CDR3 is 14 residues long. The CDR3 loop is CASSLGGVGQPQHF. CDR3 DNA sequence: TGTGCCAGCAGCTTGGGCGGGGTTGGACAGCCCCAGCATTTT. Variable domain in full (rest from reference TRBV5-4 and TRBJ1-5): ETGVTQSPTHLIKTRGQQVTLRCSSQSGHNTVSWYQQALGQGPQFIFQYYREEENGRGNFPPRFSGLQFPNYSSELNVNALELDDSALYLCASSLGGVGQPQHFGDGTRLSIL.

This chain's CDR3 is CAWSRQGLGRTQYF. CDR3 in DNA: TGTGCCTGGAGTCGACAGGGCCTCGGGAGGACCCAGTACTTC. The chain couples TRBV30 to TRBJ2-5; D may be TRBD1 (7 bases). The V end lost 2 bases, the J end lost 7 bases, and 17 bases lay between the germline ends. Germline loops: CDR1 GTSNPN, CDR2 SVGIG (reference sequence). CDR3 length: 14 residues.

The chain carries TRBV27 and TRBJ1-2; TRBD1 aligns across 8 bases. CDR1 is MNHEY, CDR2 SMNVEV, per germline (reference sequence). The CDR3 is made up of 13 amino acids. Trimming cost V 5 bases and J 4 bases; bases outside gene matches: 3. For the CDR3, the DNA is TGTGCCAGCAGTCCGGACAGGGTCTATGGCTACACCTTC. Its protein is CASSPDRVYGYTF.

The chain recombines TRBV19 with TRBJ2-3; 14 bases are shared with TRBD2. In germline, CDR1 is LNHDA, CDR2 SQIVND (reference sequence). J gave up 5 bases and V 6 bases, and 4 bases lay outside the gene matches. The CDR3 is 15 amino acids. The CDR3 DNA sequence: TGTGCCAGTAGGGAAGGACTAGCGGGAGGAGATACGCAGTATTTT. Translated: CASREGLAGGDTQYF.

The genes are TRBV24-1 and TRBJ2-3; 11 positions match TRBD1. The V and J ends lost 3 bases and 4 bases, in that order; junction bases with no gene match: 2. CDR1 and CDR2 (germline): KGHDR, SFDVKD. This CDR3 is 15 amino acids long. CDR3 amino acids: CATSDAGQGADTQYF. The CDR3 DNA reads TGTGCCACCAGTGATGCGGGACAGGGGGCAGATACGCAGTATTTT.

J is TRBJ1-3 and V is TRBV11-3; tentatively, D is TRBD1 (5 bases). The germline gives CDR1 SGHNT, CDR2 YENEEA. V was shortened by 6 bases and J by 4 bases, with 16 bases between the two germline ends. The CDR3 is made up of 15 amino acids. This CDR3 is CASRGVEGQGNTIYF. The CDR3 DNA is TGTGCCAGCAGGGGGGTCGAGGGTCAGGGAAACACCATATATTTT.

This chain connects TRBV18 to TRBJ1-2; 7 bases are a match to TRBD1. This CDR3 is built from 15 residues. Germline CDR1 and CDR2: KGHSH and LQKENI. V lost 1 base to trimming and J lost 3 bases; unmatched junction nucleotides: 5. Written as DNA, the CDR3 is TGTGCCAGCTCACCACGGGCAGGGGGTGACTATGGCTACACCTTC. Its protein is CASSPRAGGDYGYTF.

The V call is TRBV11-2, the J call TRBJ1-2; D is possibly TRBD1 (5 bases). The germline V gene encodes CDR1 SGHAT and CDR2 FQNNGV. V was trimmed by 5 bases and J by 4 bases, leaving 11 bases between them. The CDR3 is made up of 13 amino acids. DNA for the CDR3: TGTGCCAGCAGCGTCTACGGGGCCTATGGCTACACCTTC. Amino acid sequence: CASSVYGAYGYTF.

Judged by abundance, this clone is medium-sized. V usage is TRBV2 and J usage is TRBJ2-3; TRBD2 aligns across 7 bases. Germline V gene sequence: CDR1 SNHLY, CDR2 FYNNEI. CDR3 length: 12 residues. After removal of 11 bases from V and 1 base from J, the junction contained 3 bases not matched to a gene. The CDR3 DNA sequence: TGTGCCTTGAGCGGGGGCACAGATACGCAGTATTTT. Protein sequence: CALSGGTDTQYF. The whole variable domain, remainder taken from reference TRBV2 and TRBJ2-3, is EPEVTQTPSHQVTQMGQEVILRCVPISNHLYFYWYRQILGQKVEFLVSFYNNEISEKSEIFDDQFSVERPDGSNFTLKIRSTKLEDSAMYFCALSGGTDTQYFGPGTRLTVL.

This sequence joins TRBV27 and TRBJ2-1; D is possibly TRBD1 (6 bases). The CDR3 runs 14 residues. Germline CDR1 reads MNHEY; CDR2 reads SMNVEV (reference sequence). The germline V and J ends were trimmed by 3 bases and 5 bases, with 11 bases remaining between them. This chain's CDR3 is CASSFWDKNNEQFF. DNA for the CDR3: TGTGCCAGCAGTTTTTGGGACAAGAACAATGAGCAGTTCTTC.

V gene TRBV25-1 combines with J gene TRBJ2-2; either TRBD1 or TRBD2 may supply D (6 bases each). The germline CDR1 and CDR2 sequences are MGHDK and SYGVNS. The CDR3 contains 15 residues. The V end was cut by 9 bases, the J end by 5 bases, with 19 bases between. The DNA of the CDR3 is TGTGCCAGGGGGGGCCCCGGGGGTAGGACCGGGGAGCTGTTTTTT. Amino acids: CARGGPGGRTGELFF.

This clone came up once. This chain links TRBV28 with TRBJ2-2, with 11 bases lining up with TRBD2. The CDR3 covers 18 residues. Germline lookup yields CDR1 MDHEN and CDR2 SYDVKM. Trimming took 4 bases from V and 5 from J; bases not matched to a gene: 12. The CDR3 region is CASSSEGGLAVSTGELFF. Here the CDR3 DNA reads TGTGCCAGCAGTTCGGAAGGGGGACTAGCGGTGTCAACCGGGGAGCTGTTTTTT.

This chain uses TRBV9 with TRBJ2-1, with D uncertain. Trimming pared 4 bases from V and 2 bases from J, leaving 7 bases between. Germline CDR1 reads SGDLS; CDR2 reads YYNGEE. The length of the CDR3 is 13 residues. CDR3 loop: CASSLGPYNEQFF. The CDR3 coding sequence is TGTGCCAGCAGCTTAGGACCCTACAATGAGCAGTTCTTC.

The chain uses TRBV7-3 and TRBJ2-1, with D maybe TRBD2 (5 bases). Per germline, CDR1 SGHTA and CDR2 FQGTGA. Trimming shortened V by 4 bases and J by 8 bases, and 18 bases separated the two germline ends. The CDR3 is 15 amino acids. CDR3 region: CASSSSGLEGDEQFF. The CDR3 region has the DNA TGTGCCAGCAGCTCATCCGGGCTAGAGGGCGATGAGCAGTTCTTC. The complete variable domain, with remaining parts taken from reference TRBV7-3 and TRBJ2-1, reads GAGVSQTPSNKVTEKGKYVELRCDPISGHTALYWYRQSLGQGPEFLIYFQGTGAADDSGLPNDRFFAVRPEGSVSTLKIQRTERGDSAVYLCASSSSGLEGDEQFFGPGTRLTVL.

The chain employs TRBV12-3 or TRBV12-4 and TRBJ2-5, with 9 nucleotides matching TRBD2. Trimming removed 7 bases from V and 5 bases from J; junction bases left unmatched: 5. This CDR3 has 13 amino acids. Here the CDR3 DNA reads TGTGCCAGCAAACCAGCGGGAGGTGAGACCCAGTACTTC. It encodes CASKPAGGETQYF.

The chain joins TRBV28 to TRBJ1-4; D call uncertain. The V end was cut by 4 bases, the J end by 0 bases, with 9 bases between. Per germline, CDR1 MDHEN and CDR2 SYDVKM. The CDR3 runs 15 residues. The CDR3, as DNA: TGTGCCAGCAGTTGGGCGGGGACAACTAATGAAAAACTGTTTTTT. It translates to CASSWAGTTNEKLFF. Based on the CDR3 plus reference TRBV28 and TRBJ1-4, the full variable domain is DVKVTQSSRYLVKRTGEKVFLECVQDMDHENMFWYRQDPGLGLRLIYFSYDVKMKEKGDIPEGYSVSREKKERFSLILESASTNQTSMYLCASSWAGTTNEKLFFGSGTQLSVL.

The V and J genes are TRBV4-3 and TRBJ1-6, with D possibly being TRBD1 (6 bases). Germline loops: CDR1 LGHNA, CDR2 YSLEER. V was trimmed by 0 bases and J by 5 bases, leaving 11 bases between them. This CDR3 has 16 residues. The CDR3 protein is CASSQERTANNSPLHF. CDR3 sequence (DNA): TGCGCCAGCAGCCAAGAAAGGACAGCCAATAATTCACCCCTCCACTTT.

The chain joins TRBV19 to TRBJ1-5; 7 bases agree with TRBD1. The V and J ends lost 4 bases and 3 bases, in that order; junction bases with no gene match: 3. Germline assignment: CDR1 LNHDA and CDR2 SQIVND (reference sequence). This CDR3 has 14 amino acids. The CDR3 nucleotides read TGTGCCAGTAGTACACAGGGGTACAATCAGCCCCAGCATTTT. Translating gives CASSTQGYNQPQHF. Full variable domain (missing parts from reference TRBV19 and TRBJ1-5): DGGITQSPKYLFRKEGQNVTLSCEQNLNHDAMYWYRQDPGQGLRLIYYSQIVNDFQKGDIAEGYSVSREKKESFPLTVTSAQKNPTAFYLCASSTQGYNQPQHFGDGTRLSIL.

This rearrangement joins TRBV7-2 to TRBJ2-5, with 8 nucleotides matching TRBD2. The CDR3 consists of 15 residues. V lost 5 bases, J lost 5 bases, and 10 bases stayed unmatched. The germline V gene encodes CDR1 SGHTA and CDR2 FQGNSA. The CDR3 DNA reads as TGTGCCAGCAGCCTCTATAGCGGGATCGGTGAGACCCAGTACTTC. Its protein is CASSLYSGIGETQYF.

Written as DNA, the CDR3 is TGTGCCAGTAGTATAAGAGGCGAAGGGAATCAGCCCCAGCATTTT. It yields the protein CASSIRGEGNQPQHF. The J gene is TRBJ1-5, the V gene TRBV19; no firm D call. V was shortened by 2 bases and J by 4 bases, with 12 bases between the two germline ends. Germline assignment: CDR1 LNHDA and CDR2 SQIVND (reference sequence). CDR3 length: 15 residues.

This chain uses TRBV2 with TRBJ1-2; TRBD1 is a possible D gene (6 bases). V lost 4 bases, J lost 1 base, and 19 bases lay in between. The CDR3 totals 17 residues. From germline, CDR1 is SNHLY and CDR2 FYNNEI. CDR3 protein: CASSGEGVARFNYGYTF. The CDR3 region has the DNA TGTGCCAGCAGTGGAGAGGGGGTAGCCCGATTTAACTATGGCTACACCTTC.

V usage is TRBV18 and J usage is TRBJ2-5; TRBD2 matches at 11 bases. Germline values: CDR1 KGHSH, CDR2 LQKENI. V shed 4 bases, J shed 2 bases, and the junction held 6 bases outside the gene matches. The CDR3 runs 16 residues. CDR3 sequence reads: CASSLNRLAGQETQYF. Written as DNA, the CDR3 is TGTGCCAGCTCACTTAACCGACTAGCGGGGCAAGAGACCCAGTACTTC.

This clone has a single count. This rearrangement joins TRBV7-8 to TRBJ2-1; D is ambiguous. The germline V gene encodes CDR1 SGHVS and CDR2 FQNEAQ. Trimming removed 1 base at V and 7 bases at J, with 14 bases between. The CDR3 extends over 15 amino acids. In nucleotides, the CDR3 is TGTGCCAGCAGCTTAGTCGGGCCCCCCTGGAATGAGCAGTTCTTC. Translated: CASSLVGPPWNEQFF.